This TCR beta chain was identified during a study of cytomegalovirus exposure and HLA in healthy donors. Researchers ran the PCR with 60 Vbeta and 13 Jbeta primers. The assay was immunoSEQ multiplex PCR, and TCRdb's table has in-frame clones only and misses some. The data contain about 140,000 clones, approximately 80% of them seen just once; the ten biggest clones take up 1.5% to 2.5%. This CDR3 has 15 residues. The germline gives CDR1 MGHRA, CDR2 YSYEKL. The J segment lost 3 bases and the V segment lost 3 bases, leaving 4 bases of the junction unmatched. Material: PBMCs. V is TRBV4-1 and J is TRBJ2-7; TRBD1 matches 11 bases. The source of this sequence is a middle-aged woman in good health and CMV-seronegative. This CDR3 is CASSQRDRGNYEQYF. The CDR3 DNA follows: TGCGCCAGCAGCCAGAGGGACAGGGGGAACTACGAGCAGTACTTC.